This TCR beta chain was sequenced during a study of shared clonotypes between healthy human individuals. Germline V gene sequence: CDR1 KGHSY, CDR2 FQNENV. The CDR3 extends over 12 amino acids. Deletions cut 4 bases from V and 4 bases from J, with 5 bases between. Study-level findings and limits: In contrast to clonotypes shared by all four donors, non-shared clonotypes had lower generation probabilities. In general, naive subsets displayed greater estimated richness than memory subsets did.

Concerning this clone itself: The antigen is unknown.

Positive CCR7 selection of CD45RO-negative cells yielded the naive CD8 cells, and terminally differentiated effector memory CD45RA+ cells were excluded. Here immunoSEQ multiplex PCR was the method, and the copy in TCRdb shows in-frame clones only, minus some. The table shows hundreds of thousands of clones, with approximately 96% occurring only once. The receptor was derived from a woman aged 30 to 39 in good health. This sequence joins TRBV16 and TRBJ1-5; no definite D call. Source material: naive CD8+ T cells sorted from blood. In DNA, the CDR3 is TGTGCCAGCAGCCCGGCAAATCAGCCCCAGCATTTT. Translating gives CASSPANQPQHF.